Below, 27 T cell receptor beta chains from the same sample are listed, as sequenced in a study of blood T cells in healthy people across ages (dated by TCRdb to between 2014 and 2017). Library prep was done by 5' RACE. The reads were generated on an Illumina HiSeq 2500. A second PCR of roughly 7 to 11 cycles was performed with a sample-barcoded 5' primer and a J-beta primer mix. Using fastp trimming at Q25 and MiXCR clonotype assembly, TCRdb reanalyzed the public sequencing data and kept in-frame beta chains. Rows with one shared CDR3 protein collapse into an entry with the most common genes and DNA. The sample table lists about 670,000 distinct CDR3 sequences, approximately 52% of them with a count of one. The biggest ten clones account for around an eighth of the sample. Sequenced sample: blood. These receptors were taken from a woman aged 80 or older in good health.

The chain is built from TRBV7-9 and TRBJ2-1, with D possibly matching TRBD1 (5 bases). The DNA end is more similar to TRBJ2-7, so the J call may be wrong. This CDR3 has 15 residues. The germline gives CDR1 SEHNR, CDR2 FQNEAQ (reference sequence). This chain's CDR3 is CASSRQLPTYNEQYF. CDR3 in DNA: TGTGCCAGCAGCCGACAGTTACCTACCTACAATGAGCAGTACTTC.

This clonotype was counted a few times. This sequence may be a read error, since a much larger clone differs from it by one base. This rearrangement joins TRBV5-1 to TRBJ2-7; TRBD2 might be the D (6 bases). The CDR3 consists of 16 residues. The germline V gene encodes CDR1 SGHRS and CDR2 YFSETQ. V was shortened by 1 base and J by 7 bases, with 21 bases between the two germline ends. CDR3 region: CASSLFGGTSYNEQYF. DNA of the CDR3: TGCGCCAGCAGCTTGTTTGGCGGGACCTCCTACAATGAGCAGTACTTC.

This clonotype turned up a few times. This may come from a read error, since a much larger clone is one base off. This chain links TRBV10-3 with TRBJ2-4, with 7 bases that match TRBD1. Germline lookup yields CDR1 ENHRY and CDR2 SYGVKD. The trim removed 0 bases at V and 13 bases at J, leaving 9 bases unmatched. The CDR3 is made up of 14 amino acids. In nucleotides, the CDR3 is TGTGCCATCAGTGAGTCAGGGGGCTACAATGAGCAGTACTTC. Amino acid sequence: CAISESGGYNEQYF.

This clonotype was counted many times. This chain links TRBV11-2 with TRBJ1-2; D remains ambiguous. From germline, CDR1 is SGHAT and CDR2 FQNNGV. The CDR3 runs to 14 residues. V was shortened by 4 bases and J by 2 bases, with 11 bases between the two germline ends. CDR3 in amino acids: CASSSIFVNYGYTF. DNA of the CDR3: TGTGCCAGCAGCTCAATTTTTGTAAACTATGGCTACACCTTC.

This clonotype has ten or more counts. The V and J genes are TRBV9 and TRBJ2-7; either TRBD1 or TRBD2 may fit D (5 bases each). The germline V gene encodes CDR1 SGDLS and CDR2 YYNGEE. With 3 bases removed from V and 7 bases from J, the gap between germline ends came to 14 bases. The CDR3 has 13 amino acids. The CDR3, as DNA: TGTGCCAGCAGCGGAACCGGGACCGGGGAGCAGTACTTC. Translating gives CASSGTGTGEQYF.

In its sample, this clonotype was seen many times. This chain links TRBV5-1 with TRBJ2-3; 7 positions match TRBD2. This CDR3 is built from 16 residues. The germline V gene encodes CDR1 SGHRS and CDR2 YFSETQ. V trimming: 0 bases; J trimming: 3 bases; junction bases outside the gene matches: 7. This CDR3 is CASSLDGRFWTDTQYF. Here the CDR3 DNA reads TGCGCCAGCAGCTTGGACGGGAGGTTCTGGACAGATACGCAGTATTTT.

In this sample, this clonotype turned up many times. CDR3 loop: CASSLFKGAPDTQYF. The CDR3 DNA follows: TGCGCCAGCAGCCTATTCAAGGGAGCCCCAGATACGCAGTATTTT. The genes are TRBV5-1 and TRBJ2-3, with a possible D match to TRBD2 (5 bases). The CDR3 is 15 residues long. CDR1 is SGHRS, CDR2 YFSETQ, per germline. Trimming took off 4 bases at V and 4 bases at J, with 16 bases between the two ends.

This chain connects TRBV2 to TRBJ2-7, with 9 bases identical to TRBD1. The V gene's germline CDR1 is SNHLY and CDR2 FYNNEI. V trimming: 1 base; J trimming: 5 bases; junction bases outside the gene matches: 6. The CDR3 runs to 15 residues. CDR3 bases: TGTGCCAGCAGTGAAGTGGGGACAGGGAAGCACGAGCAGTACTTC. Its translation: CASSEVGTGKHEQYF.

About this clonotype: A clone one base away is much larger, so this may be a read error. The chain has TRBV5-5 and TRBJ2-5; 7 nucleotides agree with TRBD2. V gave up 6 bases and J gave up 11 bases; unmatched junction bases: 25. The CDR3 loop spans 17 amino acids. Germline CDR1 is SGHKS and CDR2 is YYEKEE (reference sequence). The CDR3 sequence is CASILSSGTNLYNEQYF. The DNA of the CDR3 is TGTGCCAGCATCCTATCTTCCGGGACTAACTTATACAATGAGCAGTACTTC. Based on the CDR3 plus reference TRBV5-5 and TRBJ2-5, the full variable domain is DAGVTQSPTHLIKTRGQQVTLRCSPISGHKSVSWYQQVLGQGPQFIFQYYEKEERGRGNFPDRFSARQFPNYSSELNVNALLLGDSALYLCASILSSGTNLYNEQYFGPGTRLLVL.

CDR3 region: CASSAPGIETQYF. The CDR3 nucleotides are TGTGCCAGCAGCGCTCCCGGAATAGAGACCCAGTACTTC. The chain has TRBV13 and TRBJ2-7, with D unresolved. The DNA end favors TRBJ2-5, so the J call may be wrong. The CDR3 extends over 13 amino acids. The germline V gene encodes CDR1 PRHDT and CDR2 FYEKMQ (reference sequence).

Concerning this clonotype: A read error may account for a junction end that differs from germline. V and J are TRBV14 and TRBJ2-6; D not resolved. Germline CDR1 SGHDN, CDR2 FVKESK. The CDR3 extends over 14 amino acids. CDR3: CTSSQGSGANVLTF. CDR3 sequence (DNA): TGTACCAGCAGCCAAGGCTCTGGGGCCAACGTCCTGACTTTC.

As regards this clonotype: A read error may be the cause here, since a much bigger clone is one base away. V usage is TRBV20-1 and J usage is TRBJ2-1; D not resolved. Germline V CDR1 and CDR2: DFQATT, SNEGSKA (reference sequence). The CDR3 sequence is 13 residues long. In DNA form, the CDR3 reads TGCGCCGGCGAGAGAGGATCTTACAATGAGCAGTTCTTC. Residues: CAGERGSYNEQFF.

In regard to this clonotype: At one of its ends the junction is not consistent with the germline gene, which may arise from a read error. The rearrangement joins TRBV30 to TRBJ2-5, with D tentatively TRBD2 (5 bases). Germline values: CDR1 GTSNPN, CDR2 SVGIG (reference sequence). The CDR3 is 12 residues long. The CDR3 sequence: CTWSPLGETQYF. CDR3 sequence (DNA): TGTACCTGGAGTCCACTAGGGGAGACCCAGTACTTC.

The chain links TRBV7-2 to TRBJ2-1, with 9 bases aligning to TRBD2. The CDR3 sequence is 15 residues long. Germline lookup yields CDR1 SGHTA and CDR2 FQGNSA. V dropped 4 bases and J dropped 5; count of bases not matched to a gene: 6. In nucleotides, the CDR3 is TGTGCCAGCAGCTCACTAGCGGGTATCAACAATGAGCAGTTCTTC. This codes for CASSSLAGINNEQFF.

The rearrangement joins TRBV28 to TRBJ2-3, with D maybe TRBD1 (6 bases). The V gene's germline CDR1 is MDHEN and CDR2 SYDVKM. The length of the CDR3 is 14 residues. Between the trimmed V and J ends, which lost 5 bases and 9 bases, there was a span of 18 bases. In DNA, the CDR3 is TGTGCCAGCAGTAAACAGACAGGCCAAAGGACGCAGTATTTT. As protein: CASSKQTGQRTQYF.

This sequence joins TRBV12-5 and TRBJ2-3; D might be TRBD2 (6 bases). V was shortened by 2 bases and J by 5 bases, with 11 bases between the two germline ends. Per the germline V gene, CDR1 is LGHNT and CDR2 is FRNRAP. This CDR3 comprises 14 residues. CDR3 sequence (DNA): TGTGCTAGTGGTTTGACCACGGGGGAAGATACGCAGTATTTT. It translates to CASGLTTGEDTQYF.

This clonotype showed up many times. V gene TRBV12-3 or TRBV12-4 combines with J gene TRBJ2-3; no reliable D call. V was trimmed by 3 bases and J by 1 base, leaving 8 bases between them. There are 14 residues in the CDR3. The CDR3 coding sequence is TGTGCCAGCAGTTTCGTCAGCGGCACAGATACGCAGTATTTT. Protein: CASSFVSGTDTQYF.

The table lists this clonotype with a few counts. The rearrangement joins TRBV28 to TRBJ2-7; the match to TRBD1 covers 8 bases. V was pared by 6 bases and J by 4 bases, with 8 bases of the junction left unmatched. The CDR3 length is 14 residues. Per germline, CDR1 MDHEN and CDR2 SYDVKM. The CDR3 spells CASRAGGGWYEQYF. The CDR3 DNA reads TGTGCCAGCAGAGCAGGGGGCGGTTGGTACGAGCAGTACTTC.

A single count supports this clonotype. V gene TRBV5-6 combines with J gene TRBJ2-4; perhaps D is TRBD1 or TRBD2 (5 bases each). With the DNA end fitting TRBJ2-7 better, the J assignment may be wrong. Germline loops: CDR1 SGHDT, CDR2 YYEEEE. This CDR3 has 17 amino acids. CDR3 in DNA: TGTGCCAGCAGCTTGGCTACTTTGAGGGGAAATCCCTACGAGCAGTACTTC. Protein sequence: CASSLATLRGNPYEQYF.

For this clonotype: A read error may explain this, as a much larger clone is one base away. The genes are TRBV14 and TRBJ2-7, with D unclear. V was cut by 0 bases and J by 6 bases, with 21 bases left in between. Germline loops: CDR1 SGHDN, CDR2 FVKESK. The CDR3 covers 17 residues. The CDR3: CASSQDFVRFGNCEQYF. The CDR3 DNA follows: TGTGCCAGCAGCCAAGATTTTGTACGGTTTGGGAACTGCGAGCAGTACTTC.

This chain connects TRBV4-3 to TRBJ2-5, with 10 bases fitting TRBD1. CDR1 LGHNA and CDR2 YSLEER come from the germline V gene. V was clipped by 0 bases and J by 0 bases; unmatched bases: 10. The CDR3 has 19 amino acids. In DNA, the CDR3 is TGCGCCAGCAGCCAAGAATCCGCCGTGGGGACAGGGGACCAAGAGACCCAGTACTTC. This translates into CASSQESAVGTGDQETQYF.

This clonotype was recorded a few times. Just one base apart from a much larger clone, this may be a read error. The CDR3 is CSVGVVSSYNEQFF. The CDR3 nucleotides read TGCAGCGTTGGAGTCGTGAGCTCCTACAATGAGCAGTTCTTC. The chain carries TRBV29-1 and TRBJ2-1; D uncertain. With 4 bases removed from V and 0 bases from J, the gap between germline ends came to 10 bases. Germline V gives CDR1 SQVTM, CDR2 ANQGSEA. This CDR3 spans 14 amino acids.

This clonotype was detected many times. At one of its ends the junction is not consistent with the germline gene, which may arise from a read error. This rearrangement joins TRBV6-5 to TRBJ2-1; 8 bases line up with TRBD2. The CDR3 consists of 16 residues. Germline CDR1 and CDR2: MNHEY and SVGAGI. The CDR3 bases are TGTGCCAGCAGTCAGAGCGGGAGTCGAGGTTACAGTGAGCAGTTCTTC. Translating it yields CASSQSGSRGYSEQFF.

This clonotype was seen ten or more times. The chain combines TRBV6-2 or TRBV6-3 with TRBJ2-5, with 7 bases that match TRBD1. CDR3 length: 14 amino acids. Germline CDR1 is MNHEY and CDR2 is SVGEGT. V lost 4 bases to trimming and J lost 5 bases; unmatched junction nucleotides: 7. The CDR3 DNA is TGTGCCAGCAGTTGGAACGACAGGGAGGAGACCCAGTACTTC. It encodes CASSWNDREETQYF.

The chain couples TRBV5-1 to TRBJ2-1; the match to TRBD2 covers 9 bases. Trimming cost V 5 bases and J 5 bases; bases outside gene matches: 8. In germline, CDR1 is SGHRS, CDR2 YFSETQ. The CDR3 loop spans 15 amino acids. CDR3 DNA: TGCGCCAGCAGGCAGCGGGGGGACCCAAACAATGAGCAGTTCTTC. Translating it yields CASRQRGDPNNEQFF.

This clonotype has at least ten counts. This chain links TRBV28 with TRBJ2-3; a possible D gene is TRBD1 (6 bases). The CDR3 has 14 amino acids. The V end lost 7 bases, the J end lost 1 base, and 12 bases lay between the germline ends. Germline V lookup: CDR1 MDHEN, CDR2 SYDVKM. CDR3 amino acids: CASTVQGGTDTQYF. The CDR3 bases are TGTGCCAGCACCGTACAGGGAGGCACAGATACGCAGTATTTT.

Remarks on this clonotype: A much larger clone differs from this one at a single base, so this may be a read error. J is TRBJ2-5 and V is TRBV20-1, with TRBD2 matching 12 bases. From germline, CDR1 is DFQATT and CDR2 SNEGSKA (reference sequence). The CDR3 covers 15 residues. V was clipped by 3 bases and J by 11 bases; unmatched bases: 13. DNA for the CDR3: TGCAGTGCTAGTGCTACTAGCGGGAGGATTGATGAGCAGTACTTC. Amino acid sequence: CSASATSGRIDEQYF.